The next 4 T cell receptor beta chains were all read from a single sample in a study of regulatory T cells in long-lasting Graves disease. Construction of the TCR beta libraries employed iRepertoire HTBI primers in conjunction with Arm-PCR of CDR3 regions. Each CDR3 protein gets one entry after TCRdb re-called the multiplex PCR reads with MiXCR. The sample gives about 470,000 distinct CDR3 sequences, under 25% of which show up once; approximately 7.8% is in the top ten. This sample's time point: persistent/refractory GD, antithyroid drugs over 5 years with positive TRAb. From PBMCs, RNA was extracted and then used to make the TCR library. The material was peripheral blood mononuclear cells (PBMCs), obtained when the disease was refractory, from a patient treated with antithyroid drugs. All receptors come from a female donor with Graves disease.

The gene calls are TRBV6-1 and TRBJ2-7; a weak D match, TRBD1 (6 bases). Between the trimmed V and J ends, which lost 6 bases and 0 bases, there was a span of 15 bases. Germline V gene sequence: CDR1 MNHNS, CDR2 SASEGT. The CDR3 runs 15 residues. The CDR3 loop is CASRVDRRSSYEQYF. As DNA, the CDR3 is TGTGCCAGCAGGGTTGACAGGCGAAGCTCCTACGAGCAGTACTTC.

A few counts support this clonotype. The chain is built from TRBV13 and TRBJ2-7, with TRBD2 as a possible D gene (5 bases). CDR3 size: 15 residues. Germline assignment: CDR1 PRHDT and CDR2 FYEKMQ (reference sequence). Trimming left V 1 base short and J 5 bases short, with 15 bases between. CDR3: CASSLDGEKLHEQYF. CDR3 coding DNA: TGTGCCAGCAGCTTAGATGGGGAGAAGCTCCACGAGCAGTACTTC.

As regards this clonotype: Possible read error: a much larger clone is one base away. The chain links TRBV12-3 or TRBV12-4 to TRBJ1-3; a weak D match, TRBD1 (6 bases). V lost 3 bases, J lost 0 bases, and 9 bases lay in between. The CDR3 has 15 amino acids. The CDR3 is CASSLGALSGNTIYF. As DNA, the CDR3 is TGTGCCAGCAGTTTGGGGGCCCTCTCTGGAAACACCATATATTTT.

This chain connects TRBV20-1 to TRBJ2-5, with unresolved D. Germline loops: CDR1 DFQATT, CDR2 SNEGSKA (reference sequence). The CDR3 extends over 16 amino acids. V lost 0 bases to trimming and J lost 1 base, with 15 bases between them. The CDR3 region has the DNA TGCAGTGCTAGAGATTTACGACGCAGCCTCCAAGAGACCCAGTACTTC. Translating gives CSARDLRRSLQETQYF.